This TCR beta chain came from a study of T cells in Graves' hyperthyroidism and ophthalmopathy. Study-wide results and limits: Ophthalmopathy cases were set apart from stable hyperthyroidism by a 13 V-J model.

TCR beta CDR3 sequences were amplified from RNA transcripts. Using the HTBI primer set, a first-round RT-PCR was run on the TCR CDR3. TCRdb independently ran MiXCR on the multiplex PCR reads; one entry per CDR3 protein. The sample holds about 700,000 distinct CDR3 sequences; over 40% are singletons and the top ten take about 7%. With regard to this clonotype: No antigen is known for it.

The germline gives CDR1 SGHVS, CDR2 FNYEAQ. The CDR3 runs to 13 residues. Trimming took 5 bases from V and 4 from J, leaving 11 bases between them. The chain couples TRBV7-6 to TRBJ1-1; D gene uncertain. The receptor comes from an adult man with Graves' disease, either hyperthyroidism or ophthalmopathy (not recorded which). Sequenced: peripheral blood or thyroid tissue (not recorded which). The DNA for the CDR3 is TGTGCCAGCAGCCCCCGCGGGAGCACTGAAGCTTTCTTT. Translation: CASSPRGSTEAFF.